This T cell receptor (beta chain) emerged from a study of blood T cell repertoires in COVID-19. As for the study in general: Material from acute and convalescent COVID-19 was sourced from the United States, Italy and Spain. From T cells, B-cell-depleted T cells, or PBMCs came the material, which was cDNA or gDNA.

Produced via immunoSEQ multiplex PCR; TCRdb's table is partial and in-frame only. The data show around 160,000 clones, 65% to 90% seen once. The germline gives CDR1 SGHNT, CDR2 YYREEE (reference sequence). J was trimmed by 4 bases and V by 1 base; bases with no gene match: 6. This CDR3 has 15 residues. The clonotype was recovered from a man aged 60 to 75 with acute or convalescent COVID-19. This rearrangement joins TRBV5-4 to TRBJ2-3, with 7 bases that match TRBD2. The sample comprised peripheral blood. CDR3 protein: CASSLRAGASDTQYF. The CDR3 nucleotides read TGTGCCAGCAGCTTGCGTGCGGGAGCCTCAGATACGCAGTATTTT.